Sequencing of this T cell receptor beta chain was carried out in a study of T-cell memory formation after mild COVID-19 (dated by TCRdb to the early 2020s). Regarding the complete study: Most TCR sequence clusters were specific to one of the two donors. In a couple of donors, T-cell clones that expanded and contracted after mild COVID-19 were followed by sequencing TCRalpha and TCRbeta repertoires longitudinally. Two young, previously healthy adult volunteers, one female and one male, were included in the cohort.

To note about this clonotype: This clone's antigen is unknown. One base away there is no much larger clone; base qualities are not given.

Ficoll-Paque density gradient centrifugation was used to isolate PBMCs. The CDR3, from cysteine to phenylalanine, totals 14 residues. Just CDR3 DNA is preserved here, 42 bases in frame from base 1. For this chain, trimming is 3 bases at the V end and 9 bases at the J end, and the number of junction bases without a gene match is 8. Based on the germline V gene, the CDR1 and CDR2 sequences are SGHVS and FNYEAQ. The study at large found these results: From day 15 to 85, contracting clones showed balanced CD4/CD8 phenotypes, whereas a second wave of clones that expanded from day 15 to 37 leaned towards CD4+. Whether the second-wave clones peaking on day 37 were SARS-CoV-2 specific was not confirmed. Contracting CD4+ clones turned up mainly in the CM and EM memory subsets, whereas EMRA was where CD8+ clones were enriched. The detection of some responding clones in pre-infection memory suggests that pre-existing cross-reactive memory T cells joined the SARS-CoV-2 response. The study included only two mild cases, and larger cohorts that include severe cases with pre-infection samples were judged to be necessary.

For sequencing, an Illumina NovaSeq 6000 was employed. TCRalpha and TCRbeta cDNA libraries were constructed by 5'RACE with constant-segment primers, with sample barcodes and unique molecular identifiers being introduced. Trizol reagent was used to extract RNA from every sample. Library amplification was performed in two PCR steps, and a second sample barcode and Illumina TruSeq adapters were introduced in the second step. Sequencing of the libraries was done on an Illumina NovaSeq, producing 2 x 150 bp paired-end reads. Under the source paper's analysis protocol: Reads were demultiplexed and collapsed into UMI-guided consensus sequences with migec v1.2.7. Using mixcr v2.1.11, the UMI consensuses were aligned to TRA and TRB V and J templates and assembled into clonotypes. Expanded or contracted clonotypes were those called significant by both edgeR and NoisET, with noise models trained on biological replicates. For edgeR calls, the thresholds were a false discovery rate-adjusted p below 0.01 and a log2 fold-change of 1. As an exploratory analysis of dynamics, max-normalized trajectories of the 1000 most abundant clonotypes were examined by PCA with hierarchical clustering. Separately sequenced CD4+ and CD8+ repertoires were used to assign a CD4 or CD8 phenotype to each responding clone. The raw public data were reprocessed by TCRdb itself: fastp quality trimming at Q25, MiXCR clonotype calling, in-frame beta chains only. Records with the same CDR3 protein are collapsed into one entry carrying the most frequent genes and DNA. Here the V and J calls rest on TCRdb's processing, not on the authors' analysis. This sample lists about 210,000 distinct CDR3 sequences; around 30% were detected once. 10% to 12% of the sample comes from the top ten.

This clonotype was obtained from an adult woman who had mild COVID-19 (a few samples of this study predate the infection). The sample titles of this study are shuffled in the database, so cell type and time point are left out; the donor was told from shared clones. Sequenced input: PBMCs or a T cell subset sorted from them (not recorded which). The chain is made from TRBV7-6 and TRBJ2-1; a stretch of 7 junction bases matches TRBD1. The CDR3 here reads CASSFIRGSGEQFF. The DNA sequence is as follows: TGTGCCAGCAGCTTTATCAGGGGGTCGGGTGAGCAGTTCTTC.